These 16 T cell receptor beta chains originate from one sample sequenced in a study of regulatory T cells in long-lasting Graves disease. iRepertoire HTBI primers and Arm-PCR of CDR3 regions built TCR beta libraries. TCRdb analysed the multiplex PCR reads with MiXCR anew, one entry per CDR3 protein. The sample holds roughly 400,000 distinct CDR3 sequences, roughly 17% seen once. The time point is: newly diagnosed GD, antithyroid drugs for less than 3 months. TCR sequences were obtained from RNA taken from PBMCs. The data were also submitted as part of a second study, on T cells in Graves' hyperthyroidism and ophthalmopathy.

Specimen: peripheral blood mononuclear cells (PBMCs), collected at new diagnosis, from a patient treated with antithyroid drugs. All receptors derive from a young woman with Graves disease.

CDR3 nucleotide sequence: TGTGCCAGCAGCCCGGGACCCAGGAACACTGAAGCTTTCTTT. It codes for CASSPGPRNTEAFF. The chain uses TRBV9 and TRBJ1-1; a weak D match, TRBD1 (5 bases). CDR1 and CDR2 (germline): SGDLS, YYNGEE. The CDR3 contains 14 residues. The V and J ends lost 4 bases and 1 base respectively, with 11 bases between them. Variable domain in full (rest from reference TRBV9 and TRBJ1-1): DSGVTQTPKHLITATGQRVTLRCSPRSGDLSVYWYQQSLDQGLQFLIQYYNGEERAKGNILERFSAQQFPDLHSELNLSSLELGDSALYFCASSPGPRNTEAFFGQGTRLTVV.

This clonotype was picked up many times. The rearrangement joins TRBV6-1 to TRBJ2-1, with TRBD2 matching over 10 bases. The germline CDR1 and CDR2 sequences are MNHNS and SASEGT. The CDR3 sequence is 14 residues long. The V and J ends lost 7 bases and 3 bases, in that order; junction bases with no gene match: 3. CDR3 sequence (DNA): TGTGCCAGCAAGGGACTAGCGATCTACAATGAGCAGTTCTTC. Its protein product is CASKGLAIYNEQFF.

The table lists this clonotype with a few counts. DNA for the CDR3: TGCGCCAGCAGCTTAGAATCGGCTAGCGGGATGAGCTCCTACAATGAGCAGTTCTTC. Its protein is CASSLESASGMSSYNEQFF. The chain combines TRBV5-1 with TRBJ2-1; TRBD2 aligns across 9 bases. V trimming: 2 bases; J trimming: 0 bases; junction bases outside the gene matches: 12. CDR1 is SGHRS, CDR2 YFSETQ, per germline. The CDR3 is made up of 19 amino acids.

This clonotype was observed a handful of times. The chain links TRBV7-2 to TRBJ1-2; no firm D call. The CDR3 extends over 14 amino acids. Germline V gene data show CDR1 as SGHTA and CDR2 as FQGNSA. Trimming shortened V by 3 bases and J by 5 bases, and 13 bases separated the two germline ends. CDR3 coding DNA: TGTGCCAGCAGCTTCGGATCGACGGGTTATGGCTACACCTTC. Protein: CASSFGSTGYGYTF.

This clonotype was counted only a few times. The chain joins TRBV9 to TRBJ2-1; TRBD2 aligns across 11 bases. Trimming cost V 3 bases and J 4 bases; bases outside gene matches: 6. This CDR3 comprises 16 residues. Germline values: CDR1 SGDLS, CDR2 YYNGEE. The CDR3 DNA reads as TGTGCCAGCAGCGGTGGGACTAGCGGACATTACAATGAGCAGTTCTTC. Translating it yields CASSGGTSGHYNEQFF.

This clonotype was recorded a few times. This rearrangement joins TRBV12-3 or TRBV12-4 to TRBJ2-7, with TRBD2 matching over 8 bases. J lost 6 bases, V lost 5 bases, and 6 bases had no gene match. The CDR3 extends over 13 amino acids. The CDR3 DNA sequence: TGTGCCAGCAGTCCGGGGGGACTAGTCGAGCAGTACTTC. It translates to CASSPGGLVEQYF.

This clonotype occurred many times. This sequence joins TRBV20-1 and TRBJ2-3; 10 positions agree with TRBD2. With V trimmed by 3 bases and J by 4 bases, 4 bases remained unmatched. In germline, CDR1 is DFQATT, CDR2 SNEGSKA (reference sequence). This CDR3 region has 14 residues. CDR3 sequence: CSAREAGGADTQYF. The DNA for the CDR3 is TGCAGTGCTAGGGAAGCGGGAGGGGCAGATACGCAGTATTTT.

The J gene is TRBJ2-1, the V gene TRBV20-1; D is unclear. CDR3 length: 14 residues. CDR1 and CDR2 (germline): DFQATT, SNEGSKA (reference sequence). V dropped 3 bases and J dropped 0 bases, with 9 bases sitting between them. Here the CDR3 DNA reads TGCAGTGCTAGGAAACACGTCTCCTACAATGAGCAGTTCTTC. It yields the protein CSARKHVSYNEQFF.

This clonotype was observed many times. The genes are TRBV12-3 or TRBV12-4 and TRBJ1-2; 7 positions match TRBD1. The CDR3 sequence is 15 residues long. V shed 6 bases and J 5 bases; nucleotides not matched to a gene: 12. Here the CDR3 reads CASSSQTGPSYGYTF. In DNA, the CDR3 is TGTGCCAGCAGCTCTCAGACAGGGCCTTCATATGGCTACACCTTC.

As regards this clonotype: A much larger clonotype is one base distant, so this may be a read error. The rearrangement uses TRBV28 and TRBJ2-7; D is undetermined. The germline V gene encodes CDR1 MDHEN and CDR2 SYDVKM. CDR3 size: 14 residues. The CDR3, as DNA: TGTGTCAGCAGTTTATCCTCGATGGGCTACGAGCAGTACTTC. Its translation: CVSSLSSMGYEQYF.

This clonotype was seen a handful of times. The genes are TRBV20-1 and TRBJ1-1; D possibly corresponds to TRBD1 (5 bases). The CDR3 contains 12 residues. Trimming removed 3 bases at V and 4 bases at J, with 9 bases between. Germline assignment: CDR1 DFQATT and CDR2 SNEGSKA (reference sequence). CDR3: CSARGEGTEAFF. CDR3 DNA sequence: TGCAGTGCTAGGGGGGAGGGCACTGAAGCTTTCTTT.

The V gene is TRBV10-3, the J gene TRBJ2-5, with D possibly TRBD1 on 5 matching bases. Germline V lookup: CDR1 ENHRY, CDR2 SYGVKD. With 3 bases removed from V and 4 bases from J, the gap between germline ends came to 12 bases. The CDR3 is made up of 14 amino acids. The CDR3 region is CAISDSQGGETQYF. CDR3 DNA sequence: TGTGCCATCAGTGATTCGCAGGGTGGAGAGACCCAGTACTTC.

The CDR3 DNA follows: TGTGCCACCCGGGTGGGGGGACTAACGGGAGGAGGCGGCACAGATACGCAGTATTTT. Translating gives CATRVGGLTGGGGTDTQYF. The chain combines TRBV28 with TRBJ2-3; TRBD2 matches 7 bases. Germline CDR1 is MDHEN and CDR2 is SYDVKM. The CDR3 covers 19 residues. J gave up 1 base and V 10 bases, and 23 bases lay outside the gene matches.

The genes are TRBV14 and TRBJ1-5, with 8 bases identical to TRBD1. The CDR3 covers 15 residues. From germline, CDR1 is SGHDN and CDR2 FVKESK. V lost 1 base and J lost 3; bases outside the gene matches: 2. The CDR3 DNA reads as TGTGCCAGCAGCCAAGCAGGGGGCCTCAATCAGCCCCAGCATTTT. Translating it yields CASSQAGGLNQPQHF.

The chain joins TRBV7-9 to TRBJ1-1; no reliable D call. Germline V gene data show CDR1 as SEHNR and CDR2 as FQNEAQ (reference sequence). With 4 bases removed from V and 6 bases from J, the gap between germline ends came to 9 bases. The CDR3 is 12 amino acids. In DNA form, the CDR3 reads TGTGCCAGCAGCTGGGGTGGGGCTGAAGCTTTCTTT. It is translated as CASSWGGAEAFF.

This clonotype has ten or more counts. The V and J genes are TRBV28 and TRBJ1-3; D uncertain. Trimming stripped 6 bases from V and 2 bases from J, with 14 bases between. CDR1 is MDHEN, CDR2 SYDVKM, per germline. The CDR3 spans 15 residues. In DNA, the CDR3 is TGTGCCAGCAGCGGATACCCCTTGGCTGGAAACACCATATATTTT. Translation gives CASSGYPLAGNTIYF.